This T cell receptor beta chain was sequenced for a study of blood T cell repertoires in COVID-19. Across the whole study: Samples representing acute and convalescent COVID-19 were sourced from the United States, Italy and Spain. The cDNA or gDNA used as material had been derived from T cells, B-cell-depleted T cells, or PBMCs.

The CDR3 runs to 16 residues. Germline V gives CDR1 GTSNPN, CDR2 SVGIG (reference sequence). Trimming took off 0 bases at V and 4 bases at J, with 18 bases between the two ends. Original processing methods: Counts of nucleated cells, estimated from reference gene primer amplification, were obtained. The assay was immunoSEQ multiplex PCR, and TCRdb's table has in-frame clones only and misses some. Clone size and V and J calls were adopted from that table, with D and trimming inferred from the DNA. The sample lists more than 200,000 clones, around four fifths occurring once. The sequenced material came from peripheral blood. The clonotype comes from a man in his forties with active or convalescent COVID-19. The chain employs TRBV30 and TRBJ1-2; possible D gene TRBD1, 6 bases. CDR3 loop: CAWSVLGARTAYGYTF. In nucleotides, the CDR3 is TGTGCCTGGAGTGTACTTGGGGCTAGGACAGCCTATGGCTACACCTTC.